These 26 T cell receptor beta chains were sequenced from one sample in a study of Graves' ophthalmopathy and Graves' hyperthyroidism. The study amplified TCR beta CDR3 regions using RNA transcripts. HTBI primers were employed in first-round RT-PCR, then a second-round multiplex PCR followed. TCRdb itself ran the multiplex PCR reads through MiXCR, one entry per CDR3 protein. The data contain about 39,000 distinct CDR3 sequences, 50% of them singletons. The sequenced material came from peripheral blood. The source is an adult woman with stable Graves' hyperthyroidism.

This clonotype occurred once. This could be a read error, since a much larger clone is one nucleotide away. The chain is built from TRBV20-1 and TRBJ1-2; a weak D match, TRBD1 (6 bases). The germline V gene encodes CDR1 DFQATT and CDR2 SNEGSKA (reference sequence). CDR3 length: 11 amino acids. DNA for the CDR3: TGCGGTGCTGTATCCGGGGGGCTCTACACCTTC. Amino acids: CGAVSGGLYTF.

This clonotype has at least ten counts. The J gene is TRBJ2-1, the V gene TRBV29-1, with 7 bases lining up with TRBD1. Germline V lookup: CDR1 SQVTM, CDR2 ANQGSEA. This CDR3 has 13 amino acids. The J segment lost 8 bases and the V segment lost 5 bases, leaving 9 bases of the junction unmatched. CDR3 loop: CSVLTGYFDEQFF. CDR3 coding DNA: TGCAGCGTTTTGACAGGGTATTTCGATGAGCAGTTCTTC.

This clonotype was seen repeatedly, ten times or more. V and J are TRBV5-8 and TRBJ1-4; D gene uncertain. In germline, CDR1 is SGHTS, CDR2 YDEGEE. V lost 0 bases, J lost 12 bases, and 15 bases lay in between. The CDR3 is 14 amino acids. The DNA for the CDR3 is TGTGCCAGCAGCTTGGCCGGGAAGGATGAGGAACTGTTTTTT. As protein: CASSLAGKDEELFF.

Regarding this clonotype: The conserved phenylalanine or tryptophan normally closing the CDR3 is absent here, so this likely arose from a read error. Because the CDR3's place on the DNA is in doubt, the DNA is left out and the CDR3 is given as listed by TCRdb. The chain links TRBV6-1 to TRBJ1-5; no DNA check was done on the table's D call, TRBD1. The germline CDR1 and CDR2 sequences are MNHNS and SASEGT. The CDR3 is 13 amino acids long, termini counted. The CDR3 sequence: CASSDRGSQHQHL.

This chain joins TRBV7-9 and TRBJ2-7, with 12 bases that match TRBD1. V lost 0 bases and J lost 7; bases outside the gene matches: 4. The CDR3 is made up of 15 amino acids. Germline CDR1 is SEHNR and CDR2 is FQNEAQ (reference sequence). CDR3 protein: CASSLAGQGAGEQYF. The DNA for the CDR3 is TGTGCCAGCAGCTTAGCGGGACAGGGGGCGGGAGAGCAGTACTTC.

This clonotype was seen many times. This chain uses TRBV6-6 with TRBJ1-2, with TRBD1 matching over 9 bases. The CDR3 extends over 18 amino acids. Germline lookup yields CDR1 MNHNY and CDR2 SVGAGI (reference sequence). J gave up 0 bases and V 2 bases, and 10 bases lay outside the gene matches. CDR3 in amino acids: CASSYPTGGDTSNYGYTF. In nucleotides, the CDR3 is TGTGCCAGCAGTTACCCAACAGGGGGCGATACCTCTAACTATGGCTACACCTTC.

The chain has TRBV7-9 and TRBJ1-1; 10 nucleotides match TRBD1. There are 15 residues in the CDR3. After removal of 5 bases from V and 4 bases from J, the junction contained 7 bases not matched to a gene. CDR1 is SEHNR and CDR2 is FQNEAQ in the germline V gene (reference sequence). The CDR3 reads CASSPGQGGATEAFF. DNA for the CDR3: TGTGCCAGCAGCCCAGGACAGGGGGGAGCCACTGAAGCTTTCTTT.

Remarks on this clonotype: Likely a read error: the CDR3 ends without its conserved phenylalanine or tryptophan. The chain links TRBV14 to TRBJ2-2; 7 nucleotides align to TRBD1. The V gene's germline CDR1 is SGHDN and CDR2 FVKESK. Unmatched junction bases numbered 11, after V lost 1 base and J lost 6 bases. CDR3 length: 17 amino acids. The CDR3 sequence: CASSQGYIQGMSGELFS. CDR3 nucleotide sequence: TGTGCCAGCAGCCAAGGCTACATACAGGGGATGTCCGGGGAGCTGTTTTCT.

This clonotype was seen at least ten times. The rearrangement joins TRBV2 to TRBJ2-3; D is unclear. This CDR3 is built from 15 residues. V was pared by 7 bases and J by 2 bases, with 16 bases between. Germline values: CDR1 SNHLY, CDR2 FYNNEI. The CDR3 DNA follows: TGTGCCAGCAAAATCACCAGCGCCGACACAGATACGCAGTATTTT. This codes for CASKITSADTDTQYF.

In this sample, this clonotype turned up many times. The gene calls are TRBV19 and TRBJ2-7; 8 bases line up with TRBD1. The germline V gene has CDR1 LNHDA and CDR2 SQIVND (reference sequence). J was trimmed by 6 bases and V by 3 bases; bases with no gene match: 4. The CDR3 totals 13 residues. The CDR3 DNA sequence: TGTGCCAGTAGTATGGGGACAGGCTCCGAGCAGTACTTC. This translates into CASSMGTGSEQYF.

In this sample, this clonotype turned up many times. This chain uses TRBV27 with TRBJ2-5, with D perhaps matching TRBD2 (6 bases). The V end lost 0 bases, the J end lost 5 bases, and 13 bases lay between the germline ends. Germline lookup yields CDR1 MNHEY and CDR2 SMNVEV (reference sequence). The CDR3 has 15 residues. CDR3: CASSLSMRGMETQYF. CDR3 in DNA: TGTGCCAGCAGTTTATCGATGCGGGGTATGGAGACCCAGTACTTC.

This rearrangement joins TRBV19 to TRBJ1-1; D possibly corresponds to TRBD1 (6 bases). Trimming removed 2 bases from V and 8 bases from J, with 15 bases in between. CDR3 size: 14 residues. CDR1 and CDR2 from the germline V gene are LNHDA and SQIVND (reference sequence). CDR3 loop: CASSIYRGGLEAFF. CDR3 DNA: TGTGCCAGTAGTATATACCGGGGGGGGCTCGAAGCTTTCTTT.

This clonotype was detected ten times or more. The V and J genes are TRBV28 and TRBJ2-3; TRBD2 aligns across 9 bases. V dropped 2 bases and J dropped 0; count of bases not matched to a gene: 6. Germline values: CDR1 MDHEN, CDR2 SYDVKM. The CDR3 sequence is 17 residues long. The CDR3 DNA reads TGTGCCAGCAGTTTAGCGGGAGGGTGGTGTAGCACAGATACGCAGTATTTT. Protein sequence: CASSLAGGWCSTDTQYF.

This clonotype has at least ten counts. The rearrangement links TRBV2 to TRBJ2-3; 12 bases agree with TRBD2. V shed 8 bases and J 3 bases; nucleotides not matched to a gene: 6. CDR1 is SNHLY, CDR2 FYNNEI, per germline. This CDR3 has 15 amino acids. The CDR3 sequence is CASAGLAGVTDTQYF. As DNA, the CDR3 is TGTGCCAGCGCGGGACTAGCGGGTGTTACAGATACGCAGTATTTT.

The chain employs TRBV7-6 and TRBJ2-7; 12 bases match TRBD2. J lost 3 bases, V lost 1 base, and 1 base had no gene match. Per germline, CDR1 SGHVS and CDR2 FNYEAQ. This CDR3 contains 15 residues. The CDR3 sequence is CASSLGTSGIYEQYF. The CDR3 bases are TGTGCCAGCAGCTTAGGGACTAGCGGGATCTACGAGCAGTACTTC.

The chain joins TRBV29-1 to TRBJ1-3, with TRBD1 identical over 7 bases. The V gene end was trimmed by 5 bases and the J gene end by 3 bases; junction bases not matched to a gene: 4. Germline CDR1 and CDR2: SQVTM and ANQGSEA. The length of the CDR3 is 13 residues. CDR3 nucleotides: TGCAGCGTTAGACAGGGAGGTGGAAACACCATATATTTT. It specifies CSVRQGGGNTIYF.

The gene calls are TRBV29-1 and TRBJ1-1, with TRBD1 identical over 8 bases. The germline gives CDR1 SQVTM, CDR2 ANQGSEA. CDR3 length: 9 amino acids. V dropped 7 bases and J dropped 14; count of bases not matched to a gene: 6. As DNA, the CDR3 is TGCAGCGCTGACAGGGGCCACTTCTTT. Protein product: CSADRGHFF.

This chain connects TRBV5-1 to TRBJ1-1; TRBD1 is a possible D gene (6 bases). Trimming removed 5 bases at V and 3 bases at J, with 14 bases between. The CDR3 is 14 amino acids. Per the germline V gene, CDR1 is SGHRS and CDR2 is YFSETQ. CDR3 residues: CASRFEDSYTEAFF. The CDR3 DNA follows: TGCGCCAGCAGATTTGAGGACAGTTACACTGAAGCTTTCTTT.

This clonotype has a count of ten or more. This chain connects TRBV27 to TRBJ1-2; a possible D gene is TRBD1 (5 bases). This CDR3 has 14 amino acids. Germline CDR1 MNHEY, CDR2 SMNVEV (reference sequence). V gave up 7 bases and J gave up 4 bases, with 16 bases separating them. The CDR3 DNA reads TGTGCCAGCACCCGAGCGGGGGGGAGCTATGGCTACACCTTC. The encoded protein is CASTRAGGSYGYTF.

Concerning this clonotype: Mismatch with germline at one junction end may stem from a read error. The rearrangement links TRBV29-1 to TRBJ1-1; 10 bases map to TRBD1. The CDR3 spans 14 residues. Germline V gives CDR1 SQVTM, CDR2 ANQGSEA. As DNA, the CDR3 is TGCAGCGGTGGACAGGGGGAAGGGGACACTGAAGCTTCCTTT. Protein: CSGGQGEGDTEASF.

The chain combines TRBV12-3 or TRBV12-4 with TRBJ1-2, with 9 bases fitting TRBD1. CDR3 length: 14 amino acids. Trimming took 6 bases from V and 5 from J; bases not matched to a gene: 7. The DNA for the CDR3 is TGTGCCAGCAGCCGGGGGACAGGGAGGTATGGCTACACCTTC. The encoded protein is CASSRGTGRYGYTF.

Ten or more counts support this clonotype. The chain joins TRBV5-1 to TRBJ2-3; 8 positions agree with TRBD2. V lost 4 bases and J lost 2; bases outside the gene matches: 6. This CDR3 is built from 15 residues. Germline V gene lookup returns CDR1 SGHRS and CDR2 YFSETQ. The CDR3 DNA reads TGCGCCAGCAGCACCAGCGGGAGCTTCACAGATACGCAGTATTTT. Amino acids: CASSTSGSFTDTQYF.

Turning to this clonotype: Likely a read error: the CDR3 ends without its conserved phenylalanine or tryptophan. It is unclear where the CDR3 begins or ends on the DNA, so no DNA is shown, and the CDR3 is as TCRdb lists it. V gene TRBV14 combines with J gene TRBJ1-5; the table names TRBD1, a call not compared with the DNA. Inclusive of both ends, the CDR3 amounts to 15 amino acids. CDR1 is SGHDN and CDR2 is FVKESK in the germline V gene. CDR3 protein: CASSRGGSTNQPQHY.

This chain joins TRBV15 and TRBJ2-5, with no clear D. CDR1 is LNHNV, CDR2 YYDKDF, per germline (reference sequence). The CDR3 covers 14 residues. V was clipped by 4 bases and J by 0 bases, with 9 bases between them. CDR3 residues: CATSTSPYQETQYF. The CDR3 coding sequence is TGTGCCACCAGCACGTCTCCGTACCAAGAGACCCAGTACTTC.

This clonotype is labeled as medium-sized. This chain connects TRBV10-3 to TRBJ1-1; 10 nucleotides agree with TRBD1. Germline values: CDR1 ENHRY, CDR2 SYGVKD. CDR3 length: 13 amino acids. Germline trimming cut 6 bases from V and 7 bases from J; bases unmatched to any gene: 5. The CDR3 loop is CAIRPGQGNEAFF. As DNA, the CDR3 is TGTGCCATCAGGCCGGGACAGGGGAATGAAGCTTTCTTT.

With respect to this clonotype: The final CDR3 position lacks the conserved phenylalanine or tryptophan, pointing to a likely read error. The gene calls are TRBV5-1 and TRBJ1-1; 9 bases line up with TRBD1. CDR3 length: 13 amino acids. V was clipped by 3 bases and J by 5 bases; unmatched bases: 2. Looked up from germline, CDR1 is SGHRS and CDR2 is YFSETQ. CDR3 in amino acids: CASSSGQGTEAFL. As DNA, the CDR3 is TGCGCCAGCAGCTCGGGACAGGGAACTGAAGCTTTCTTG.